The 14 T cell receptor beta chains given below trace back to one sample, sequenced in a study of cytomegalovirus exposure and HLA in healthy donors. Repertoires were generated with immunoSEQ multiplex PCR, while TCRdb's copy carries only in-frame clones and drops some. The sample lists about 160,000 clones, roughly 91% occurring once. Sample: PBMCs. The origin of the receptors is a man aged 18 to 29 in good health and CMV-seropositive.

The CDR3 DNA is TGCGCCAGCAGCTTGGGTTCGCGGCGCACAGATACGCAGTATTTT. Translation gives CASSLGSRRTDTQYF. The chain links TRBV5-1 to TRBJ2-3, with D unclear. This CDR3 region has 15 residues. Germline V lookup: CDR1 SGHRS, CDR2 YFSETQ. The V and J ends lost 0 bases and 1 base respectively, with 9 bases between them.

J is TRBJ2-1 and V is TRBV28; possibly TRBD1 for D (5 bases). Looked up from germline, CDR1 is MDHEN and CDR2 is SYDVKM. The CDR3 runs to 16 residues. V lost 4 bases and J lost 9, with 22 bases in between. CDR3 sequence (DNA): TGTGCCAGCAGTTCCAGGACACCCGAAGCCCCCAGTGAGCAGTTCTTC. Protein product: CASSSRTPEAPSEQFF.

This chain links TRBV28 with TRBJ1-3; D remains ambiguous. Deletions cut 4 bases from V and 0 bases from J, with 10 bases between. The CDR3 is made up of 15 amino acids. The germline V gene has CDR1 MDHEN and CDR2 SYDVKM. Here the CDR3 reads CASSSMTLSGNTIYF. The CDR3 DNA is TGTGCCAGCAGTTCCATGACTCTCTCTGGAAACACCATATATTTT.

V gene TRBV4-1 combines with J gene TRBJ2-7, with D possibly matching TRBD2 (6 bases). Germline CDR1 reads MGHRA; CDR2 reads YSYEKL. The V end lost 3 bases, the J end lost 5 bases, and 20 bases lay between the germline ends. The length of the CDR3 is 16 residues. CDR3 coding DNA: TGCGCCAGCAGCCACAGCCCGGGACTTACTAACCACGAGCAGTACTTC. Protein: CASSHSPGLTNHEQYF.

The CDR3 is CATKGLAGVNSYNEQFF. The CDR3 DNA is TGTGCCACCAAGGGACTAGCGGGAGTCAACTCCTACAATGAGCAGTTCTTC. The V gene is TRBV28, the J gene TRBJ2-1; 14 nucleotides line up with TRBD2. V was clipped by 10 bases and J by 0 bases; unmatched bases: 8. The CDR3 runs to 17 residues. From germline, CDR1 is MDHEN and CDR2 SYDVKM.

The DNA for the CDR3 is TGTGCCAGCGGGCGGACAGGGGAGAACAATGAGCAGTTCTTC. Its protein product is CASGRTGENNEQFF. The chain links TRBV6-4 to TRBJ2-1, with TRBD1 matching 9 bases. The germline V gene has CDR1 MRHNA and CDR2 SNTAGT. Trimming removed 8 bases from V and 5 bases from J; junction bases left unmatched: 7. The CDR3 sequence is 14 residues long.

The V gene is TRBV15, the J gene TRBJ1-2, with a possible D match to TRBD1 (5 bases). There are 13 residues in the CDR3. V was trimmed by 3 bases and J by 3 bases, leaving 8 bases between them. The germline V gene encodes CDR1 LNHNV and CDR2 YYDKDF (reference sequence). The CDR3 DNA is TGTGCCACCAGCAGGCAGGGCGACTATGGCTACACCTTC. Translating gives CATSRQGDYGYTF.

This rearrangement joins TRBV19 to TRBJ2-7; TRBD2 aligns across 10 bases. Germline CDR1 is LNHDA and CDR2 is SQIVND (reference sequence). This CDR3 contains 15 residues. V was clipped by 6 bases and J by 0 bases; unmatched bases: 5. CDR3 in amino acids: CASRGTSASSYEQYF. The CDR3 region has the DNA TGTGCCAGTAGGGGGACTAGCGCGAGCTCCTACGAGCAGTACTTC.

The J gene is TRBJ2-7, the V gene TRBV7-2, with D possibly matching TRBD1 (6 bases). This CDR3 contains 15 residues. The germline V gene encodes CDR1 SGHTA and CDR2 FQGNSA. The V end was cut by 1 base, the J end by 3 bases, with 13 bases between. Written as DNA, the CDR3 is TGTGCCAGCAGCTTAGTGGACAGCAAGAACTACGAGCAGTACTTC. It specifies CASSLVDSKNYEQYF. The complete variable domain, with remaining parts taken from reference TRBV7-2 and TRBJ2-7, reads GAGVSQSPSNKVTEKGKDVELRCDPISGHTALYWYRQSLGQGLEFLIYFQGNSAPDKSGLPSDRFSAERTGGSVSTLTIQRTQQEDSAVYLCASSLVDSKNYEQYFGPGTRLTVT.

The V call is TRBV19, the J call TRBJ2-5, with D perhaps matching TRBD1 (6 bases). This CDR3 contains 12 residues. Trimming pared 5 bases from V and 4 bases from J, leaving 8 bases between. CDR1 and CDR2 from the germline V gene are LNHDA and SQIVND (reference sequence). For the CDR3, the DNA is TGTGCCAGTAGTCGCAGGGGAGAGACCCAGTACTTC. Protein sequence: CASSRRGETQYF. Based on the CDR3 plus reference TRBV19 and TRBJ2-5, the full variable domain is DGGITQSPKYLFRKEGQNVTLSCEQNLNHDAMYWYRQDPGQGLRLIYYSQIVNDFQKGDIAEGYSVSREKKESFPLTVTSAQKNPTAFYLCASSRRGETQYFGPGTRLLVL.

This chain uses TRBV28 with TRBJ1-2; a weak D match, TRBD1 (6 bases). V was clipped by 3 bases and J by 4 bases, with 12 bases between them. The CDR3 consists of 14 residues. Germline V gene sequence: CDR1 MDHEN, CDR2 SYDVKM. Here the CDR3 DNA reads TGTGCCAGCAGTTTTATACAGGGACGCTATGGCTACACCTTC. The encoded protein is CASSFIQGRYGYTF.

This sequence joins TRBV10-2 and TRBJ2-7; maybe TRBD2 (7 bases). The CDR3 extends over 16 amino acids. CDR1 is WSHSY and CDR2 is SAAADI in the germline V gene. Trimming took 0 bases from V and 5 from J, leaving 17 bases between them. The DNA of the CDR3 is TGCGCCAGCAGTGAGTCTCTGGGGGGGGGCCTAAACGAGCAGTACTTC. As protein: CASSESLGGGLNEQYF.

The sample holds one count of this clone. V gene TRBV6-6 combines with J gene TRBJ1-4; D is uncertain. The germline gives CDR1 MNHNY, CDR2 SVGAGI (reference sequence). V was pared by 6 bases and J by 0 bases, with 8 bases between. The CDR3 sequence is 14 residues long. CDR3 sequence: CASRTSATNEKLFF. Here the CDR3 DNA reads TGTGCCAGCAGGACAAGTGCAACTAATGAAAAACTGTTTTTT.

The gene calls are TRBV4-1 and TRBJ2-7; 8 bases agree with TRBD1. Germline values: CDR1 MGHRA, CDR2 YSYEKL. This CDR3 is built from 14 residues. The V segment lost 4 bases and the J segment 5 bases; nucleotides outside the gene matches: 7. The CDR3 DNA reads TGCGCCAGCAGCCTCGCACAGGGGGTCAACGAGCAGTACTTC. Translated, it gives CASSLAQGVNEQYF.